This T cell receptor beta chain was profiled in a study of shared clonotypes between healthy human individuals. Germline lookup yields CDR1 MNHNS and CDR2 SASEGT. V was clipped by 5 bases and J by 2 bases; unmatched bases: 2. The CDR3 sequence is 14 residues long. Naive CD8 cells comprised CD45RO-negative, CCR7-positively selected cells, excluding terminally differentiated effector memory CD45RA+ cells. All donors were Caucasian adults living in Nashville, Tennessee. This table comes from immunoSEQ multiplex PCR, and its TCRdb copy is limited to in-frame clones, with some not included. The sample includes under 600,000 clones, roughly 98% of them seen just once.

This chain uses TRBV6-1 with TRBJ1-3; 8 positions match TRBD1. Sequenced: naive CD8+ T cells sorted from blood. This receptor was obtained from a man aged 30 to 39 in good health. The CDR3 loop is CASSLQGAGNTIYF. In nucleotides, the CDR3 is TGTGCCAGCAGTCTACAGGGGGCTGGAAACACCATATATTTT.